The 18 T cell receptor beta chains in this list originate from one sample, sequenced in a study of cytomegalovirus exposure and HLA in healthy donors. PCR primers comprised 60 Vbeta and 13 Jbeta primers. Some clones are missing from TCRdb's copy, which holds only in-frame ones; the method was immunoSEQ multiplex PCR. Of roughly 160,000 clones listed, 73% are singletons. Sequencing input: PBMCs. The source is a woman younger than 35 in good health and CMV-seropositive.

The gene calls are TRBV5-1 and TRBJ1-5, with a weak D call TRBD1 (5 bases). Trimming cost V 4 bases and J 0 bases, with 11 bases left between them. Germline V gene data show CDR1 as SGHRS and CDR2 as YFSETQ. The CDR3 has 15 amino acids. Here the CDR3 reads CASSQGEYSNQPQHF. The CDR3 DNA reads as TGCGCCAGCAGCCAAGGGGAATATAGCAATCAGCCCCAGCATTTT.

This clone was seen a few times. This sequence joins TRBV29-1 and TRBJ2-7; 10 bases are shared with TRBD1. Germline-derived CDR1 and CDR2 are SQVTM and ANQGSEA. V lost 6 bases and J lost 2; bases outside the gene matches: 1. This CDR3 has 12 residues. CDR3 residues: CSVGQGAYEQYF. In DNA, the CDR3 is TGCAGCGTAGGACAGGGGGCCTACGAGCAGTACTTC.

Here the CDR3 reads CASSPSRGYGSEQFF. The CDR3 DNA is TGTGCCAGCAGCCCCTCGCGGGGGTACGGTAGTGAGCAGTTCTTC. The chain links TRBV7-3 to TRBJ2-1; 7 positions match TRBD2. This CDR3 is 15 amino acids long. Trimming took 5 bases from V and 9 from J; bases not matched to a gene: 13. Germline-derived CDR1 and CDR2 are SGHTA and FQGTGA.

This clone was detected only a few times. This sequence joins TRBV30 and TRBJ1-5; a possible D gene is TRBD1 (6 bases). Trimming left V 2 bases short and J 6 bases short, with 17 bases between. The V gene's germline CDR1 is GTSNPN and CDR2 SVGIG (reference sequence). The CDR3 sequence is 15 residues long. CDR3 protein: CAWSQGRGDGQPQHF. CDR3 coding DNA: TGTGCCTGGAGTCAGGGCAGGGGAGATGGTCAGCCCCAGCATTTT.

This chain links TRBV7-2 with TRBJ1-4; 9 bases match TRBD1. CDR1 is SGHTA, CDR2 FQGNSA, per germline. Trimming removed 5 bases from V and 2 bases from J; junction bases left unmatched: 6. The CDR3 contains 16 residues. The CDR3 here is CASSVDRGNTNEKLFF. The CDR3 nucleotides are TGTGCCAGCAGCGTCGACAGGGGGAACACTAATGAAAAACTGTTTTTT.

A few counts support this clone. The chain couples TRBV6-5 to TRBJ2-7; no reliable D call. Germline CDR1 and CDR2: MNHEY and SVGAGI. The CDR3 is 16 residues long. The V end lost 0 bases, the J end lost 0 bases, and 12 bases lay between the germline ends. Written as DNA, the CDR3 is TGTGCCAGCAGTTACTCGACTCTTCAGAGCTCCTACGAGCAGTACTTC. It codes for CASSYSTLQSSYEQYF.

The chain uses TRBV19 and TRBJ1-4; D is unclear. V was clipped by 7 bases and J by 2 bases, with 5 bases between them. CDR3 length: 12 amino acids. CDR1 and CDR2 from the germline V gene are LNHDA and SQIVND (reference sequence). The CDR3 bases are TGTGCCAGTATACGGACTAATGAAAAACTGTTTTTT. It codes for CASIRTNEKLFF.

The rearrangement joins TRBV9 to TRBJ2-7; D is perhaps TRBD1 (7 bases). The CDR3 spans 14 residues. CDR1 is SGDLS, CDR2 YYNGEE, per germline. Deletions cut 3 bases from V and 3 bases from J, with 13 bases between. CDR3 loop: CASSAGGPNYEQYF. The DNA of the CDR3 is TGTGCCAGCAGCGCAGGGGGGCCAAACTACGAGCAGTACTTC.

The chain links TRBV4-1 to TRBJ1-2, with D perhaps TRBD1 (6 bases). Deletions cut 0 bases from V and 7 bases from J, with 15 bases between. The CDR3 is made up of 15 amino acids. CDR1 is MGHRA and CDR2 is YSYEKL in the germline V gene. The CDR3 sequence is CASSQDETQGPGYTF. Written as DNA, the CDR3 is TGCGCCAGCAGCCAAGATGAGACGCAGGGGCCTGGCTACACCTTC.

The chain couples TRBV5-1 to TRBJ2-3; tentative D call: TRBD1 (6 bases). Germline CDR1 and CDR2: SGHRS and YFSETQ. The V end was cut by 5 bases, the J end by 0 bases, with 10 bases between. CDR3 length: 14 residues. The CDR3 protein is CASRPGVSTDTQYF. The CDR3 nucleotides are TGCGCCAGCAGACCAGGGGTTAGCACAGATACGCAGTATTTT.

The chain is built from TRBV5-1 and TRBJ1-2, with D unresolved. Trimming removed 2 bases at V and 8 bases at J, with 16 bases between. This CDR3 is built from 14 residues. The germline gives CDR1 SGHRS, CDR2 YFSETQ. The CDR3 DNA reads TGCGCCAGCAGCTTAGGAACAGCTCATAAGGGCTACACCTTC. It codes for CASSLGTAHKGYTF.

The rearrangement links TRBV20-1 to TRBJ1-1, with a tentative D call TRBD1 (5 bases). Deletions cut 4 bases from V and 10 bases from J, with 13 bases between. This CDR3 has 11 amino acids. The germline gives CDR1 DFQATT, CDR2 SNEGSKA (reference sequence). The CDR3 loop reads CSATPREGAFF. CDR3 coding DNA: TGCAGTGCTACCCCCAGGGAAGGAGCTTTCTTT.

The chain joins TRBV6-5 to TRBJ2-2; perhaps TRBD2 as D (7 bases). The germline V and J ends were trimmed by 10 bases and 3 bases, with 15 bases remaining between them. The V gene's germline CDR1 is MNHEY and CDR2 SVGAGI. The CDR3 spans 14 residues. The CDR3 loop reads CATLGGADTGELFF. As DNA, the CDR3 is TGTGCCACCCTAGGGGGGGCCGACACCGGGGAGCTGTTTTTT.

This clone was seen a few times. The chain uses TRBV11-2 and TRBJ1-3; D is uncertain. Germline CDR1 and CDR2: SGHAT and FQNNGV. The CDR3 is 15 amino acids. V lost 5 bases and J 0 bases, leaving 11 bases between the germline ends. The CDR3 DNA is TGTGCCAGCAGCGCGGGCCAGAGCTCTGGAAACACCATATATTTT. Its translation is CASSAGQSSGNTIYF.

This clone has just a few counts. This chain uses TRBV6-5 with TRBJ2-1; 13 nucleotides line up with TRBD2. This CDR3 has 14 residues. V trimming: 6 bases; J trimming: 8 bases; junction bases outside the gene matches: 4. Germline assignment: CDR1 MNHEY and CDR2 SVGAGI. The CDR3 DNA reads as TGTGCCAGCAGGGGACTAGCGGGGAAGGATGAGCAGTTCTTC. Its translation: CASRGLAGKDEQFF.

The rearrangement uses TRBV9 and TRBJ2-7; D possibly corresponds to TRBD2 (6 bases). Germline values: CDR1 SGDLS, CDR2 YYNGEE. Trimming cost V 6 bases and J 2 bases, with 15 bases left between them. There are 14 residues in the CDR3. The CDR3 spells CASTEGGDPYEQYF. CDR3 DNA sequence: TGTGCCAGCACCGAAGGCGGGGACCCCTACGAGCAGTACTTC.

This rearrangement joins TRBV7-9 to TRBJ2-2; TRBD1 matches 8 bases. The junction had 16 bases not matched to a gene; V was cut back by 3 bases and J by 7 bases. Germline CDR1 is SEHNR and CDR2 is FQNEAQ (reference sequence). The CDR3 is 18 residues long. Here the CDR3 reads CASSFPRGQGVLDGELFF. The CDR3 nucleotides read TGTGCCAGCAGCTTCCCCAGAGGACAGGGAGTGCTCGACGGGGAGCTGTTTTTT.

The chain couples TRBV7-2 to TRBJ2-5; 11 bases map to TRBD2. The CDR3 loop spans 15 amino acids. V lost 3 bases to trimming and J lost 5 bases; unmatched junction nucleotides: 5. Germline loops: CDR1 SGHTA, CDR2 FQGNSA. The CDR3 sequence is CASSFSGGASETQYF. The CDR3 DNA reads TGTGCCAGCAGCTTTAGCGGGGGGGCGTCGGAGACCCAGTACTTC.